Described below is a single T cell receptor beta chain sequence and its context. Amplification targeted TCR beta CDR3 regions from RNA transcripts. First-round RT-PCR of the TCR CDR3 relied on the HTBI primer set. In TCRdb, the multiplex PCR reads were re-called with MiXCR into one record per CDR3 protein. Here the sample spans a few hundred thousand distinct CDR3 sequences, roughly 13% being singletons. These data come from a study of T cells in Graves' hyperthyroidism and ophthalmopathy. The CDR3 runs to 16 residues. V was shortened by 5 bases and J by 8 bases, with 22 bases between the two germline ends. Per the germline V gene, CDR1 is SEHNR and CDR2 is FQNEAQ (reference sequence).

Sequenced input: blood. V is TRBV7-9 and J is TRBJ2-1; D perhaps matches TRBD2 (5 bases). The clonotype originates from a woman between 40 and 50 years old with Graves' ophthalmopathy. CDR3 nucleotides: TGTGCCAGCAGCATCCCGAGGGCGGCCCCAAACCATGAGCAGTTCTTC. This encodes CASSIPRAAPNHEQFF.